The 7 T cell receptor beta chains below were found in one sample sequenced in a study of Tregs in tolerant kidney transplant recipients. Assay: immunoSEQ multiplex PCR; the TCRdb copy retains only in-frame clones and omits some. The repertoire holds about 50,000 clones, with about 92% as singletons. Related graft donors supplied nonmyeloablative bone marrow transplants, and mixed chimerism was transient. The sequencing used CD8+ T cells from blood (PBMCs), collected 12 months after the transplant. The receptors come from a human patient who received a combined kidney and bone marrow transplant. Certain T cells may be donor cells from the graft.

This clone was counted between two and nine times. The chain has TRBV5-8 and TRBJ1-4; 10 bases agree with TRBD1. Germline V gene sequence: CDR1 SGHTS, CDR2 YDEGEE. The CDR3 is made up of 14 amino acids. The V gene end was trimmed by 3 bases and the J gene end by 7 bases; junction bases not matched to a gene: 3. CDR3 in amino acids: CASSSGTGVEKLFF. The CDR3 bases are TGTGCCAGCAGCTCCGGGACAGGGGTTGAAAAACTGTTTTTT.

The V call is TRBV4-3, the J call TRBJ1-6; a possible D gene is TRBD1 (6 bases). The CDR3 spans 14 residues. The germline V gene encodes CDR1 LGHNA and CDR2 YSLEER. The V and J ends lost 1 base and 9 bases respectively, with 10 bases between them. CDR3 region: CASSQAGGGSPLHF. The CDR3, as DNA: TGCGCCAGCAGCCAAGCTGGGGGCGGTTCACCCCTCCACTTT.

This rearrangement joins TRBV9 to TRBJ2-5, with D possibly TRBD1 on 5 matching bases. Trimming shortened V by 4 bases and J by 3 bases, and 16 bases separated the two germline ends. The CDR3 extends over 15 amino acids. Germline V gene lookup returns CDR1 SGDLS and CDR2 YYNGEE. The CDR3 protein is CASSPEKGREETQYF. In DNA, the CDR3 is TGTGCCAGCAGCCCCGAGAAGGGGCGTGAAGAGACCCAGTACTTC.

This chain connects TRBV6-5 to TRBJ1-5; 7 bases align to TRBD1. J gave up 8 bases and V 4 bases, and 2 bases lay outside the gene matches. Germline V gene data show CDR1 as MNHEY and CDR2 as SVGAGI. The CDR3 length is 12 residues. CDR3 sequence reads: CASSSQGEPQHF. For the CDR3, the DNA is TGTGCCAGCAGTTCTCAGGGGGAGCCCCAGCATTTT.

This chain uses TRBV9 with TRBJ2-3; 8 nucleotides match TRBD2. V shed 3 bases and J 3 bases; nucleotides not matched to a gene: 6. Germline CDR1 is SGDLS and CDR2 is YYNGEE. The CDR3 totals 15 residues. The CDR3 DNA reads as TGTGCCAGCAGCGCCGGACTAGCCATGACAGATACGCAGTATTTT. This translates into CASSAGLAMTDTQYF.

The genes are TRBV5-1 and TRBJ2-3; D may be TRBD1 (5 bases). CDR3 length: 16 residues. V shed 1 base and J shed 2 bases, with 14 bases lying between them. CDR1 is SGHRS and CDR2 is YFSETQ in the germline V gene. The CDR3 bases are TGCGCCAGCAGCTTGATAGAGGCCAGGGCCACAGATACGCAGTATTTT. It specifies CASSLIEARATDTQYF.

This rearrangement joins TRBV27 to TRBJ1-5; possibly TRBD1 for D (5 bases). From germline, CDR1 is MNHEY and CDR2 SMNVEV (reference sequence). CDR3 length equals 15 residues. V was pared by 2 bases and J by 7 bases, with 15 bases between. The CDR3 bases are TGTGCCAGCAGTTTAATGTCGACAGCGGGGCAGCCCCAGCATTTT. It is translated as CASSLMSTAGQPQHF.